Sequencing of this TCR beta chain was carried out in a study of cytomegalovirus exposure and HLA in healthy donors. Regarding the study as a whole: Later analysis showed most CMV-associated TCR beta chains appearing HLA-restricted. The productive fraction for most TCR beta V segments was about 87% or about 30% in an earlier analysis.

This CDR3 comprises 15 residues. Looked up from germline, CDR1 is MDHEN and CDR2 is SYDVKM. Trimming removed 2 bases from V and 4 bases from J; junction bases left unmatched: 1. Regarding this clone: No antigen is known for it.

Use of 60 Vbeta and 13 Jbeta primers characterized the PCR. Generated by immunoSEQ multiplex PCR, the TCRdb table keeps only in-frame clones and is missing some. The profile shows roughly 78,000 clones, approximately 57% of them singletons. The material sequenced was PBMCs. The genes are TRBV28 and TRBJ2-7; 14 bases map to TRBD2. This clonotype was sampled from a man aged 25-40 years in good health and CMV-seropositive. CDR3 nucleotides: TGTGCCAGCAGTTTAGGGACTAGCGGGAGATACGAGCAGTACGTC. Its translation: CASSLGTSGRYEQYV.